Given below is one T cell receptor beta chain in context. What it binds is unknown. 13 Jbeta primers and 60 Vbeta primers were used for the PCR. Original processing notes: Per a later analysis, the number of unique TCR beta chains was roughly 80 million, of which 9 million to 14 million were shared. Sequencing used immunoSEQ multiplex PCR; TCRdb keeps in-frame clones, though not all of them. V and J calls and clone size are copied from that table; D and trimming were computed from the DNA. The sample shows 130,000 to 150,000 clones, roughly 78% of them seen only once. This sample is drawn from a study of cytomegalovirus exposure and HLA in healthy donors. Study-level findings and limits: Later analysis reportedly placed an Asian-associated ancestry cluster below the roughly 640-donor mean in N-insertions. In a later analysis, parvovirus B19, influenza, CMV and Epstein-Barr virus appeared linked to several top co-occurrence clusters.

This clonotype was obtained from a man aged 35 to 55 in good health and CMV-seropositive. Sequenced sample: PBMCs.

In DNA form, the CDR3 reads TGTGCCAGCAGCTTGGGAGGGACTAGCGGGATTTTTGAGCAGTTCTTC. The encoded protein is CASSLGGTSGIFEQFF. The chain links TRBV5-4 to TRBJ2-1, with 13 bases identical to TRBD2. Germline lookup yields CDR1 SGHNT and CDR2 YYREEE (reference sequence). This CDR3 comprises 16 residues. Trimming cost V 0 bases and J 9 bases; bases outside gene matches: 6.